This T cell receptor beta chain was sequenced in a study of blood T cell repertoires in COVID-19. Study-level information: The United States, Italy and Spain provided the acute and convalescent COVID-19 samples.

Authors' analysis steps: Reference gene primer amplification yielded estimated nucleated cell counts. Some clones are missing from TCRdb's copy, which holds only in-frame ones; the method was immunoSEQ multiplex PCR. The V and J calls and clone size are taken from that table; D and trimming were inferred from the DNA. The sample includes 250,000 to 350,000 clones, about 92% seen only once; the top ten take roughly 18%. The CDR3 runs 14 residues. Germline lookup yields CDR1 MNHEY and CDR2 SVGAGI. Trimming cost V 5 bases and J 2 bases; bases outside gene matches: 5. Participant reports of clinical history set cohort assignment. Recovered status applied to Cohort 3 donors who had two consecutive negative PCRs. It also applied to those with clearance or with symptom resolution.

The origin of this receptor is a woman in her twenties or thirties who had recovered from COVID-19. This chain links TRBV6-5 with TRBJ2-7, with TRBD2 matching over 8 bases. The sample taken for sequencing was PBMCs or T cells enriched from blood (not recorded which). This CDR3 is CASSSGRGAYEQYF. Here the CDR3 DNA reads TGTGCCAGCAGTAGCGGGAGAGGCGCCTACGAGCAGTACTTC.